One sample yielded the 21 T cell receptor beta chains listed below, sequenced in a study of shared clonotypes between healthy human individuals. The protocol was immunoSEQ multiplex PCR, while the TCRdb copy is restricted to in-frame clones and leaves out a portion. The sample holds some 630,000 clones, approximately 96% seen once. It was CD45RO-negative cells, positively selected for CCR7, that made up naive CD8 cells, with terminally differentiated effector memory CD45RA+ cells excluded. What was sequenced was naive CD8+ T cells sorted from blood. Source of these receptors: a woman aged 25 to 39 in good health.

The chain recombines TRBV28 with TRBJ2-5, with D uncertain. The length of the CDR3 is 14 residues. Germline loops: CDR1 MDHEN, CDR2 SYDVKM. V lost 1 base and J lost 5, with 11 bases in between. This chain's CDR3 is CASSLLVLTETQYF. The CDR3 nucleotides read TGTGCCAGCAGTTTATTGGTCCTAACGGAGACCCAGTACTTC.

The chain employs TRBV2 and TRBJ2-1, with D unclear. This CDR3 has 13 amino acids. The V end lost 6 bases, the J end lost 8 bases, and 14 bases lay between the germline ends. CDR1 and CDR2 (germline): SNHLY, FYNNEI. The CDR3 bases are TGTGCCAGCAGCCTTTTTGGGGTAGATGAGCAGTTCTTC. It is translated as CASSLFGVDEQFF.

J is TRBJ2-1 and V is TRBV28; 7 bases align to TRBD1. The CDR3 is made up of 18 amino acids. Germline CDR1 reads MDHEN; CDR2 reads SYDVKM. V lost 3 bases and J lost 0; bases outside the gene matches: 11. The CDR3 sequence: CASSFGDSRFNSYNEQFF. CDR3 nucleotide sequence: TGTGCCAGCAGTTTCGGGGACAGTCGCTTCAACTCCTACAATGAGCAGTTCTTC.

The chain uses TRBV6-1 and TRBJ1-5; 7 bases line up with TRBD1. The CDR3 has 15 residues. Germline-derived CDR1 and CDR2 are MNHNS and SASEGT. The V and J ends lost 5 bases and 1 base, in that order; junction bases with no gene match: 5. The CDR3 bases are TGTGCCAGCAGTTTGTCAGGGGGGAGCAATCAGCCCCAGCATTTT. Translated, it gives CASSLSGGSNQPQHF.

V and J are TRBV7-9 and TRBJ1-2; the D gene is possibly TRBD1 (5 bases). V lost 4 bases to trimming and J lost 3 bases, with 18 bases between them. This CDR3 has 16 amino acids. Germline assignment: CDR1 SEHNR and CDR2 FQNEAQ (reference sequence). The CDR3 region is CASSSTLGGADYGYTF. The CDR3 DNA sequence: TGTGCCAGCAGCTCCACACTGGGAGGGGCTGACTATGGCTACACCTTC. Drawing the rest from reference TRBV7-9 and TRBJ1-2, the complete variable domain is DTGVSQNPRHKITKRGQNVTFRCDPISEHNRLYWYRQTLGQGPEFLTYFQNEAQLEKSRLLSDRFSAERPKGSFSTLEIQRTEQGDSAMYLCASSSTLGGADYGYTFGSGTRLTVV.

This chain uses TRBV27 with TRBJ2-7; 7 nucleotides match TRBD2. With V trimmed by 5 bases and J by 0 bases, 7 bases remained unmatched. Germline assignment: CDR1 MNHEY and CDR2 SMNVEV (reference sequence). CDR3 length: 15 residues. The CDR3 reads CASSILADPSYEQYF. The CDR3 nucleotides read TGTGCCAGCAGTATCCTAGCGGACCCCTCCTACGAGCAGTACTTC.

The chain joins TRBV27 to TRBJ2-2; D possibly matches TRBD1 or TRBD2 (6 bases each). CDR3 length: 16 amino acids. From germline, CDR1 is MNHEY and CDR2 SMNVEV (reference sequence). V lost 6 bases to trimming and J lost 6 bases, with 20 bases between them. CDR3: CASSHDRGWGPGELFF. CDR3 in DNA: TGTGCCAGCAGCCATGACCGGGGGTGGGGGCCCGGGGAGCTGTTTTTT.

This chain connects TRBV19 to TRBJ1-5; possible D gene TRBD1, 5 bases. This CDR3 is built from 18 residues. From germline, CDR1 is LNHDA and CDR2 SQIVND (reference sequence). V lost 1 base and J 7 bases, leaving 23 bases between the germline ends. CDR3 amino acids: CASSIGVTERRGFQPQHF. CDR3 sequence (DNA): TGTGCCAGTAGTATAGGAGTTACGGAGAGAAGGGGTTTCCAGCCCCAGCATTTT.

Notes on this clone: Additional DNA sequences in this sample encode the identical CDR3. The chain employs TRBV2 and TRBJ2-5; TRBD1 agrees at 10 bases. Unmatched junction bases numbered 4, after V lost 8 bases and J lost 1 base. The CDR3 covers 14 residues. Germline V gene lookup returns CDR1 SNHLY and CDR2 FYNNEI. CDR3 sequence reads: CASSGTGVQETQYF. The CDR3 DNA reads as TGTGCCAGCTCCGGGACAGGGGTCCAAGAGACCCAGTACTTC.

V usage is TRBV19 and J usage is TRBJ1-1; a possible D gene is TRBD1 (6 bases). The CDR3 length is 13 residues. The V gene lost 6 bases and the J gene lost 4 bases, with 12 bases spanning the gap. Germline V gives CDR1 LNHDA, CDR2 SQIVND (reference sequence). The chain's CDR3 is CASRVLGGTEAFF. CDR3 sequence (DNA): TGTGCCAGTAGAGTGTTAGGGGGCACTGAAGCTTTCTTT.

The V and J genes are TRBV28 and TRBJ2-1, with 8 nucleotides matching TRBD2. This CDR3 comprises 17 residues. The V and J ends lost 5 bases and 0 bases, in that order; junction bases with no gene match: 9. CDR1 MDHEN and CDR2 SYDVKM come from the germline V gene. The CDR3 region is CASSPQTAGVSYNEQFF. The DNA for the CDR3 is TGTGCCAGCAGTCCCCAAACAGCGGGAGTCTCCTACAATGAGCAGTTCTTC.

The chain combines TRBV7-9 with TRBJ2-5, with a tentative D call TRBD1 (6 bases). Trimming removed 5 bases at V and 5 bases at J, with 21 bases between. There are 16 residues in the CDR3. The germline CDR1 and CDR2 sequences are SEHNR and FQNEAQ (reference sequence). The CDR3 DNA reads TGTGCCAGCAGCCCCGCAGGGCAGGGGATAAGGGAGACCCAGTACTTC. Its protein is CASSPAGQGIRETQYF.

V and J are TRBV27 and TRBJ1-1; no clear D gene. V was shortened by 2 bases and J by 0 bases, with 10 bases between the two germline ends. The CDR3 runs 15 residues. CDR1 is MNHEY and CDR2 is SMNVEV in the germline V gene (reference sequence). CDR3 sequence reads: CASSLNPDMNTEAFF. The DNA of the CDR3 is TGTGCCAGCAGTTTAAACCCAGACATGAACACTGAAGCTTTCTTT.

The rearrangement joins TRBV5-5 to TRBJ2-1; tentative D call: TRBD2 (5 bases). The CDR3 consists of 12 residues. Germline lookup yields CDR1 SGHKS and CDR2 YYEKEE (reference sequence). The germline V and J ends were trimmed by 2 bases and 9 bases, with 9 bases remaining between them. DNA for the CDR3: TGTGCCAGCAGCTTCGGCGGGCCTGAGCAGTTCTTC. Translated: CASSFGGPEQFF.

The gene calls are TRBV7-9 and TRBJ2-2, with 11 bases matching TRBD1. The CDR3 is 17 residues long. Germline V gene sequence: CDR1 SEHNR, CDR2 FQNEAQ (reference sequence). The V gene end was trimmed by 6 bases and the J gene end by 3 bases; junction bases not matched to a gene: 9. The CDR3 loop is CASRDTGDRGDTGELFF. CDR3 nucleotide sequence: TGTGCCAGCAGGGATACAGGGGACAGGGGGGACACCGGGGAGCTGTTTTTT. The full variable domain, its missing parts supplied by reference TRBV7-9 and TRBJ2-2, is DTGVSQNPRHKITKRGQNVTFRCDPISEHNRLYWYRQTLGQGPEFLTYFQNEAQLEKSRLLSDRFSAERPKGSFSTLEIQRTEQGDSAMYLCASRDTGDRGDTGELFFGEGSRLTVL.

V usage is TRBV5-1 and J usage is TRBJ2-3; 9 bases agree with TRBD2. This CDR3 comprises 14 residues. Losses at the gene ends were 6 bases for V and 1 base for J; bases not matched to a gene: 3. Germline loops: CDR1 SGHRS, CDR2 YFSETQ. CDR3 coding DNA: TGCGCCAGCATGACTAGCGGACGCACAGATACGCAGTATTTT. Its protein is CASMTSGRTDTQYF.

The CDR3 sequence: CASSLGGWSNQPQHF. CDR3 DNA: TGTGCCAGCAGTTTGGGCGGATGGAGCAATCAGCCCCAGCATTTT. The V and J genes are TRBV27 and TRBJ1-5; no definite D call. Per germline, CDR1 MNHEY and CDR2 SMNVEV (reference sequence). The CDR3 has 15 residues. V gave up 3 bases and J gave up 1 base, with 10 bases separating them.

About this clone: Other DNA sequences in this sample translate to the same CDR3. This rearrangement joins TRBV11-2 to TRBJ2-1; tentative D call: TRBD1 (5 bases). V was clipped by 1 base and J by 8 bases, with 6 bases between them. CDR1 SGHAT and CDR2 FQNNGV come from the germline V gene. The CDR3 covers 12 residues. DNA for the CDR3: TGTGCCAGCAGCTTAGGGGGCGATGAGCAGTTCTTC. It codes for CASSLGGDEQFF.

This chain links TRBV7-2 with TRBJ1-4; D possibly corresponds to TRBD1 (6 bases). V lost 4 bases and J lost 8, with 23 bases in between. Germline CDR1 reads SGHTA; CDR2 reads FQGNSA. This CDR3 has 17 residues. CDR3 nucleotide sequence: TGTGCCAGCAGCTCACGACTCACGGGGGGCGGTGGGGAAAAACTGTTTTTT. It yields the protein CASSSRLTGGGGEKLFF.

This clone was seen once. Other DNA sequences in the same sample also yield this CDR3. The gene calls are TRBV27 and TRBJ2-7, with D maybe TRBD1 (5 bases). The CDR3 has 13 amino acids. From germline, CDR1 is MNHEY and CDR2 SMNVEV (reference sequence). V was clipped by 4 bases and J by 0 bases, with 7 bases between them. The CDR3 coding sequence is TGTGCCAGCAGTTGGGGCCGCTCCTACGAGCAGTACTTC. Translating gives CASSWGRSYEQYF.

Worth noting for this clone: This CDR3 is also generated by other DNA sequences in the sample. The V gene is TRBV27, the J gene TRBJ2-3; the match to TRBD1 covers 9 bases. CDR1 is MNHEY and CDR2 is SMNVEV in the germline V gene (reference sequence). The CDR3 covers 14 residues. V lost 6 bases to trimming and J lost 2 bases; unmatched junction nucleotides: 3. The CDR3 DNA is TGTGCCAGCAGGACAGGGGGTTCCACAGATACGCAGTATTTT. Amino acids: CASRTGGSTDTQYF.